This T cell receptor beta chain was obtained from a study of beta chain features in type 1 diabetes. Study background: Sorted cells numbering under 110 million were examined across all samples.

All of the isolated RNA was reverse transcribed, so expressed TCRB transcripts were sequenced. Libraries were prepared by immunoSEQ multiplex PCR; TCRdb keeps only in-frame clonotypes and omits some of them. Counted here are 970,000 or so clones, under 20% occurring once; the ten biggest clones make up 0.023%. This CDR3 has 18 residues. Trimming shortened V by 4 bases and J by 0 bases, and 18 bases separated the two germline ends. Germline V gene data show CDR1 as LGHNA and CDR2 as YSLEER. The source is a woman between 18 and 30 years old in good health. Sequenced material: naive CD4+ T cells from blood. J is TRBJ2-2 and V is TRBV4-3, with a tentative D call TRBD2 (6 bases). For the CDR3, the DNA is TGCGCCAGCAGCCGCAGACCTAGCGTAAGCGCGAACACCGGGGAGCTGTTTTTT. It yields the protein CASSRRPSVSANTGELFF.